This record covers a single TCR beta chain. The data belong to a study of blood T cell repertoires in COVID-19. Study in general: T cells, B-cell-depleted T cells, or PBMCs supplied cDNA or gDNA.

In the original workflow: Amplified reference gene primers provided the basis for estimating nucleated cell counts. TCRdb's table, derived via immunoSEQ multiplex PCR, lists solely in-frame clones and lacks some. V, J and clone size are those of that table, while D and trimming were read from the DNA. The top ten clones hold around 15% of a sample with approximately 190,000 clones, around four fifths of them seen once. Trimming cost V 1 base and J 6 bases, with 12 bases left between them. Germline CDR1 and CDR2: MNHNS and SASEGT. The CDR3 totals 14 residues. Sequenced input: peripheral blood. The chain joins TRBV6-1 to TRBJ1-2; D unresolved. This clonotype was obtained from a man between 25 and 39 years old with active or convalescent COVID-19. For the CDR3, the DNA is TGTGCCAGCAGTGAAGGGGAACGGAGGAATGGCTACACCTTC. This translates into CASSEGERRNGYTF.